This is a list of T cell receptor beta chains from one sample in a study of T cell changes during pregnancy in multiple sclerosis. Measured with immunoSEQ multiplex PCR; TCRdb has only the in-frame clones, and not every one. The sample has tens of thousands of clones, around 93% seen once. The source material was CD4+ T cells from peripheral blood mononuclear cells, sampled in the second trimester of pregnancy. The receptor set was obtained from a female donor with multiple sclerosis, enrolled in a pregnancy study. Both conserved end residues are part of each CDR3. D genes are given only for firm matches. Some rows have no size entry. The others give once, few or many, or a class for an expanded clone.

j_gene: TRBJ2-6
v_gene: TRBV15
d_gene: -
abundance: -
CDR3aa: CATSRVLASGANVLTF
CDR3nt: TGTGCCACCAGCAGGGTTTTAGCCTCTGGGGCCAACGTCCTGACTTTC

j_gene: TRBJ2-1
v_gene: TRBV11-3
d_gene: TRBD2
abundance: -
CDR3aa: CASSRMGLASGEQFF
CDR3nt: TGTGCCAGCAGCCGAATGGGACTAGCCTCTGGGGAGCAGTTCTTC

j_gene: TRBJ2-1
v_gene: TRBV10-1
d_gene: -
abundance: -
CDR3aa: CASSEGVGSRVSSNEQFF
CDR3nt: TGCGCCAGCAGTGAGGGAGTGGGCTCCAGGGTGTCCTCCAATGAGCAGTTCTTC

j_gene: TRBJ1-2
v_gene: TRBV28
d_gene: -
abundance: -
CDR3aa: CASSPSFRGGRGYTF
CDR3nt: TGTGCCAGCAGTCCCTCGTTCCGTGGAGGGAGAGGCTACACCTTC

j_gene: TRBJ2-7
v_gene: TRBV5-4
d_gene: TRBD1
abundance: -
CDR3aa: CASSSFRDSIYEQYF
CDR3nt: TGTGCCAGCAGCTCCTTTAGGGACAGCATCTACGAGCAGTACTTC

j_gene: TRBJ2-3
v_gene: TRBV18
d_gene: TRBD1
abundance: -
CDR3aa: CASSPGQGTDTQYF
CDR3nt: TGTGCCAGCTCCCCGGGACAGGGCACAGATACGCAGTATTTT

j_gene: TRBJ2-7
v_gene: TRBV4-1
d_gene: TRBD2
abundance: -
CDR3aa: CASSQLAGGAHEQYF
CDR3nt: TGCGCCAGCAGCCAACTAGCGGGAGGGGCCCACGAGCAGTACTTC

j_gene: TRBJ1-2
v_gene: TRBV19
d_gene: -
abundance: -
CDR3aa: CASSIDYRQGGPTF
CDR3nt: TGTGCCAGTAGTATTGACTATAGGCAAGGAGGCCCGACCTTC

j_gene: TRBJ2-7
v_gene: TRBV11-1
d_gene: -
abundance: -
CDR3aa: CASSAGTASEQYF
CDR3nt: TGTGCCAGCAGCGCCGGGACTGCTAGCGAGCAGTACTTC

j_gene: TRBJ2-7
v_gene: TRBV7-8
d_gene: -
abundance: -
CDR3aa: CASSKQGLPSYEQYF
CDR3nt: TGTGCCAGCAGCAAACAGGGCCTCCCTTCCTACGAGCAGTACTTC

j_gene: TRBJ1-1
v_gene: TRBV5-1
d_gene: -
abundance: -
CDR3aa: CASSLGGGPYAEAFF
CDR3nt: TGCGCCAGCAGCTTGGGGGGGGGACCGTACGCTGAAGCTTTCTTT

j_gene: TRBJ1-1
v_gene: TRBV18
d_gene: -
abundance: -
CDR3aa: CASSEAGNTEAFF
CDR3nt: TGTGCCAGCTCCGAAGCCGGGAACACTGAAGCTTTCTTT

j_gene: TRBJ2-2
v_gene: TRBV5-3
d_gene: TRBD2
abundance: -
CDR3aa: CARSAWVAGANTGELFF
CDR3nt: TGTGCCAGAAGCGCCTGGGTGGCGGGGGCGAACACCGGGGAGCTGTTTTTT

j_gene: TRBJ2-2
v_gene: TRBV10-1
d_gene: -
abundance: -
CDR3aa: CASSVRTANTGELFF
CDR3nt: TGCGCCAGCAGTGTTCGGACAGCGAACACCGGGGAGCTGTTTTTT

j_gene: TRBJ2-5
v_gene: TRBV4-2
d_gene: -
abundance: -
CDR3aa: CASSQESAAGETQYF
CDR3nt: TGTGCCAGCAGCCAAGAGTCCGCCGCGGGGGAGACCCAGTACTTC

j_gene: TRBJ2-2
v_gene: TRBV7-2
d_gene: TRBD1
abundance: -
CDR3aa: CASSLGQGRTGELFF
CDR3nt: TGTGCCAGCAGCTTGGGACAGGGGAGAACCGGGGAGCTGTTTTTT

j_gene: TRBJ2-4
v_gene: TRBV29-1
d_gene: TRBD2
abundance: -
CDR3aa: CSVEDLSGGIQYF
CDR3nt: TGCAGCGTAGAAGACTTGAGCGGGGGCATTCAGTACTTC

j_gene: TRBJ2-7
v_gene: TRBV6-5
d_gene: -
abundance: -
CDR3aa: CASSRRVLSYEQYF
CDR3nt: TGTGCCAGCAGCCGCAGGGTTCTAAGCTACGAGCAGTACTTC

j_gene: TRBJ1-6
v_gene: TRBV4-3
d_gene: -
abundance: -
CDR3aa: CASSQVGGLGSPLHF
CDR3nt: TGCGCCAGCAGCCAAGTAGGAGGGCTGGGATCACCCCTCCACTTT

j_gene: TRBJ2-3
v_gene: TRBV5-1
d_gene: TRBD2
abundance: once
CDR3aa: CASSLGAGVGTDTQYF
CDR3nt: TGCGCCAGCAGCTTAGGAGCGGGAGTGGGCACAGATACGCAGTATTTT

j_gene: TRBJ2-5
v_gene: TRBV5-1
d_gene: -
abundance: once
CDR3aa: CASNERGTVGGETQYF
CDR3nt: TGCGCCAGCAACGAACGCGGGACAGTCGGGGGAGAGACCCAGTACTTC

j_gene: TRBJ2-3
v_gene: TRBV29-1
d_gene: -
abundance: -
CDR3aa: CSVAQAADTQYF
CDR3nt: TGCAGCGTTGCCCAGGCTGCAGATACGCAGTATTTT

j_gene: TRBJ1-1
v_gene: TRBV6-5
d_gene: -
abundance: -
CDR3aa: CASSYRGIGGNTEAFF
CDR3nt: TGTGCCAGCAGTTACAGAGGGATAGGGGGAAACACTGAAGCTTTCTTT

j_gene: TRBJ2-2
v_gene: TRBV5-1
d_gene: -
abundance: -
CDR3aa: CASSLLQGAGELFF
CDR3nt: TGCGCCAGCAGCCTATTACAGGGAGCCGGGGAGCTGTTTTTT

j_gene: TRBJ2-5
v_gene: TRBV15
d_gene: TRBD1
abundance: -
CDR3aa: CATRDRNQETQYF
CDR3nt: TGTGCCACCAGGGACAGGAACCAAGAGACCCAGTACTTC

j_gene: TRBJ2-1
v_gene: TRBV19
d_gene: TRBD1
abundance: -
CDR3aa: CASRGTVNEQFF
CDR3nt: TGTGCCAGTAGGGGGACAGTGAATGAGCAGTTCTTC

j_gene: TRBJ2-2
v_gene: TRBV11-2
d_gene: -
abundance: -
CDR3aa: CASSFGNTGELFF
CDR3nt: TGTGCCAGCAGCTTCGGGAACACCGGGGAGCTGTTTTTT

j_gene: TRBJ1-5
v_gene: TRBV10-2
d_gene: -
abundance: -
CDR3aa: CASRGWDSNQPQHF
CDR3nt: TGCGCCAGTAGAGGGTGGGATAGCAATCAGCCCCAGCATTTT

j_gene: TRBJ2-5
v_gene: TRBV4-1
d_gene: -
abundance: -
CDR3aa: CASSQPGRRRETQYF
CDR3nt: TGCGCCAGCAGCCAACCCGGGAGAAGGCGAGAGACCCAGTACTTC

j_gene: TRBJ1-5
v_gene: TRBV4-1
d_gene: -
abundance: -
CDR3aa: CASSLVSGGDQPQHF
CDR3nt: TGCGCCAGCAGCCTGGTTTCGGGGGGGGATCAGCCCCAGCATTTT

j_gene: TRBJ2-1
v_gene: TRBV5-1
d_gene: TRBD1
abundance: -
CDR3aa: CASSSGQAYNEQFF
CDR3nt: TGCGCCAGCAGCTCGGGACAGGCTTACAATGAGCAGTTCTTC

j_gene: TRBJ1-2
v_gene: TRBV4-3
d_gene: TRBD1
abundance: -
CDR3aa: CASSQGQGSLFGYTF
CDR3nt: TGCGCCAGCAGCCAAGGACAGGGGAGTTTGTTTGGCTACACCTTC

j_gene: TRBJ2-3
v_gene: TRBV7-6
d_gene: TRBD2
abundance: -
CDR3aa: CASSPLAGGSTDTQYF
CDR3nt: TGTGCCAGCAGCCCTCTAGCGGGAGGTAGCACAGATACGCAGTATTTT

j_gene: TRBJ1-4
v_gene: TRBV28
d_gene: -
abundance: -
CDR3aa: CASTYKGAGDPRLFF
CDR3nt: TGTGCCAGCACCTACAAAGGCGCAGGGGATCCCCGTCTGTTTTTT

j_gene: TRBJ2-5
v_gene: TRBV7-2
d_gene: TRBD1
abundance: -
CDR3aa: CASSLESGGTQTQYF
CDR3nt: TGTGCCAGCAGCTTAGAGTCAGGGGGCACGCAGACCCAGTACTTC

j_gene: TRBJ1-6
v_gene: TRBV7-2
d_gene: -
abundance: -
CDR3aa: CASSLAAAGDIGSPLHF
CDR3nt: TGTGCCAGCAGCTTAGCGGCGGCAGGGGACATAGGTTCACCCCTCCACTTT

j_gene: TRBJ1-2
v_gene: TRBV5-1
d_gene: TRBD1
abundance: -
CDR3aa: CASSAGQGAPRDGYTF
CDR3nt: TGCGCCAGCAGCGCTGGACAGGGGGCGCCCAGGGATGGCTACACCTTC

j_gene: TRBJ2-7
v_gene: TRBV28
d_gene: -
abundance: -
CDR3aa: CALASPYEQYF
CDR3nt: TGTGCCCTAGCTAGTCCCTACGAGCAGTACTTC

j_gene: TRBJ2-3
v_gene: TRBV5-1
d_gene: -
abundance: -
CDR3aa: CASSSVVTDTQYF
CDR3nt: TGCGCCAGCAGCTCGGTTGTCACAGATACGCAGTATTTT

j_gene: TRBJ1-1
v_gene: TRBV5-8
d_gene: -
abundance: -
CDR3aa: CASSLTAWGGTEAFF
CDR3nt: TGTGCCAGCAGCTTGACGGCGTGGGGAGGGACTGAAGCTTTCTTT

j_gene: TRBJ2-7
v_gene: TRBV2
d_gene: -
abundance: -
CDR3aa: CASSEELPHSYEQYF
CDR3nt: TGTGCCAGCAGTGAAGAACTCCCGCACTCCTACGAGCAGTACTTC

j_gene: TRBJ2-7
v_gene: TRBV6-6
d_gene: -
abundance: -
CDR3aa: CASSSSGPYEQYF
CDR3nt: TGTGCCAGCAGTTCGAGCGGGCCCTACGAGCAGTACTTC

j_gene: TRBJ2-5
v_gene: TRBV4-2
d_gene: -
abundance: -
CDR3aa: CASSQDPSSAGALRSQETQYF
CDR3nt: TGTGCCAGCAGCCAAGATCCCTCGTCGGCGGGGGCTTTAAGAAGCCAAGAGACCCAGTACTTC

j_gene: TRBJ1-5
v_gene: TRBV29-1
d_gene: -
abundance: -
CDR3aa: CSVGGSSNQPQHF
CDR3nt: TGCAGCGTTGGGGGCAGCAGCAATCAGCCCCAGCATTTT

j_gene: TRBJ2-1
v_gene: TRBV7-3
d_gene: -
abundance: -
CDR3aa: CASSLQGGILGEQFF
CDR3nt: TGTGCCAGCAGCCTTCAGGGTGGCATATTGGGTGAGCAGTTCTTC

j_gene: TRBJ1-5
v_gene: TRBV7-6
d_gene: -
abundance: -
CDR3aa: CASSLGAGNQPQHF
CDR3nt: TGTGCCAGCAGCTTAGGGGCAGGCAATCAGCCCCAGCATTTT

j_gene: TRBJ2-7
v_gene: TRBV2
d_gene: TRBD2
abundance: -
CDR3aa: CASGGTSRLYEQYF
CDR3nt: TGTGCCAGCGGAGGGACTAGCCGTCTCTACGAGCAGTACTTC

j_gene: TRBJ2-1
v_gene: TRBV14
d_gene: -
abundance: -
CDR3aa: CASSTDYYNEQFF
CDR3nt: TGTGCCAGCAGCACTGACTATTACAATGAGCAGTTCTTC